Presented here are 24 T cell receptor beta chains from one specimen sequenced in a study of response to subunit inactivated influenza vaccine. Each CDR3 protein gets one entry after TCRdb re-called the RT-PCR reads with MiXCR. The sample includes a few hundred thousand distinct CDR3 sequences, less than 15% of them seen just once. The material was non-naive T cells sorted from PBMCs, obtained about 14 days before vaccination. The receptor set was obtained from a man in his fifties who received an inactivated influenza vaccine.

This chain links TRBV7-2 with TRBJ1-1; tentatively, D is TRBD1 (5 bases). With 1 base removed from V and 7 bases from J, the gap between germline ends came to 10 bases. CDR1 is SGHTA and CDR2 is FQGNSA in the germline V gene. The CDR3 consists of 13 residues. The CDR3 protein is CASSLVEGIEAFF. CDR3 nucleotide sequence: TGTGCCAGCAGCTTAGTAGAGGGGATTGAAGCTTTCTTT.

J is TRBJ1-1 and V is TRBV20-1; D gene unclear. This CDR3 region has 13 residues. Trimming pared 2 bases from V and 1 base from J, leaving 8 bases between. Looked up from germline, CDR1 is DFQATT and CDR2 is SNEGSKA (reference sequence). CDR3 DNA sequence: TGCAGTGCTAGACCGGACCCGAACACTGAAGCTTTCTTT. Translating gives CSARPDPNTEAFF.

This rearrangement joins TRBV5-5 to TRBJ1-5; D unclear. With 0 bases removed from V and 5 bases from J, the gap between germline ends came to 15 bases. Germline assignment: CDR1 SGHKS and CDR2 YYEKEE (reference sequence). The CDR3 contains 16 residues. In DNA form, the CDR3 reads TGTGCCAGCAGCTTGGCCGGAAGGTTCGGGGATCAGCCCCAGCATTTT. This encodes CASSLAGRFGDQPQHF.

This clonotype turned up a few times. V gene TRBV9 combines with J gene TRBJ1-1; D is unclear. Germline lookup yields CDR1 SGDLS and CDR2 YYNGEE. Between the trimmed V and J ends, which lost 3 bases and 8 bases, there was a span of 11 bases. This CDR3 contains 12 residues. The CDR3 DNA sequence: TGTGCCAGCAGCGGCACGGCTACCGAAGCTTTCTTT. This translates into CASSGTATEAFF.

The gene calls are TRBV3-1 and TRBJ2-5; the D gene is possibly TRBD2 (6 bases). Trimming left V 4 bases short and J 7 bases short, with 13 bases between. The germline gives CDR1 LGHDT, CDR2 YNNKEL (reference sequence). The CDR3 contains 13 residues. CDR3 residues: CASSPGLKGTQYF. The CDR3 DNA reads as TGTGCCAGCAGCCCGGGACTGAAAGGGACCCAGTACTTC.

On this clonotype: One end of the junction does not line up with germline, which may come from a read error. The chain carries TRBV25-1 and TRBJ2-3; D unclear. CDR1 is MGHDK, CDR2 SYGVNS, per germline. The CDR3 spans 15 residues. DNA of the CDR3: TGTGCCAGCAGTGATTTCTCTCATCGGGTAGATACGCGGTATTTT. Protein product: CASSDFSHRVDTRYF.

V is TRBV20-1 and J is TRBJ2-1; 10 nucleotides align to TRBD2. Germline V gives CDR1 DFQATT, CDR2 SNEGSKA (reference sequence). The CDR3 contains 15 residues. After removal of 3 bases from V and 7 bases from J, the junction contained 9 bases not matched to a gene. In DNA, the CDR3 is TGCAGTGCTAGGGGCGCAGCGGGGGGGCGGAATGAGCAGTTCTTC. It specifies CSARGAAGGRNEQFF.

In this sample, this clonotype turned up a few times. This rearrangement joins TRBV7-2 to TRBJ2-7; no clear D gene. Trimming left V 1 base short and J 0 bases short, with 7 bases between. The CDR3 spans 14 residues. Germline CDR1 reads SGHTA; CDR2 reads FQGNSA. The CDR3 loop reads CASSLVRNSYEQYF. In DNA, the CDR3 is TGTGCCAGCAGCTTAGTCCGGAACTCCTACGAGCAGTACTTC. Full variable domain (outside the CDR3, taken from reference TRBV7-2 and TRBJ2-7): GAGVSQSPSNKVTEKGKDVELRCDPISGHTALYWYRQSLGQGLEFLIYFQGNSAPDKSGLPSDRFSAERTGGSVSTLTIQRTQQEDSAVYLCASSLVRNSYEQYFGPGTRLTVT.

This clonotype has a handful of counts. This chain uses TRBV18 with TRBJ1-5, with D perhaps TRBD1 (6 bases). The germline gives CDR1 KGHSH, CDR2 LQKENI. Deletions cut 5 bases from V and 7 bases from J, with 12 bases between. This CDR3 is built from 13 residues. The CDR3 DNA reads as TGTGCCAGCTCAGCGGGACAATTCCAGCCCCAGCATTTT. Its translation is CASSAGQFQPQHF.

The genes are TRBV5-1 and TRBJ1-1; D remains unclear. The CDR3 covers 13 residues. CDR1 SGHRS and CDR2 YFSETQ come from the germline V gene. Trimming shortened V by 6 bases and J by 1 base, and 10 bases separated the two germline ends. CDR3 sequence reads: CASNPGGNTEAFF. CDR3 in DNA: TGCGCCAGCAACCCCGGCGGGAACACTGAAGCTTTCTTT.

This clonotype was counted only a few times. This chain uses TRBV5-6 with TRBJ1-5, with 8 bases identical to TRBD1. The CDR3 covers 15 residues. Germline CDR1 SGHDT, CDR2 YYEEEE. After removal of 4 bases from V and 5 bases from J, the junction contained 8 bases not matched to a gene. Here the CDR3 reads CASSRTGRADQPQHF. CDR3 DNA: TGTGCCAGCAGCCGGACAGGGCGGGCCGATCAGCCCCAGCATTTT.

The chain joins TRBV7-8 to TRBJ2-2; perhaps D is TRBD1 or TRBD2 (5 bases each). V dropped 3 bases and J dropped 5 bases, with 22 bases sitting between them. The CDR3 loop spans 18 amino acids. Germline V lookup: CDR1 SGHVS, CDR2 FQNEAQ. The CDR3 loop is CASSLGPGNLVGTGELFF. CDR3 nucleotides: TGTGCCAGCAGCTTGGGGCCGGGGAATTTGGTGGGGACCGGGGAGCTGTTTTTT.

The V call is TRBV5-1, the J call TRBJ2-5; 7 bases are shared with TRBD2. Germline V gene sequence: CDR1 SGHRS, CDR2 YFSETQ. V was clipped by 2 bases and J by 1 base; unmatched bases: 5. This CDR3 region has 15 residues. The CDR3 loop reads CASSLQPGGQETQYF. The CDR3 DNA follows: TGCGCCAGCAGCTTACAACCGGGAGGCCAAGAGACCCAGTACTTC.

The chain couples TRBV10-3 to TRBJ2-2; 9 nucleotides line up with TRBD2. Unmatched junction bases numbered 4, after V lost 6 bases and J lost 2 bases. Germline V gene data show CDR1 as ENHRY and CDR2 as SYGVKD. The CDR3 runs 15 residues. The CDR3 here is CAIRIAGANTGELFF. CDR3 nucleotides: TGTGCCATCAGAATAGCGGGGGCTAACACCGGGGAGCTGTTTTTT.

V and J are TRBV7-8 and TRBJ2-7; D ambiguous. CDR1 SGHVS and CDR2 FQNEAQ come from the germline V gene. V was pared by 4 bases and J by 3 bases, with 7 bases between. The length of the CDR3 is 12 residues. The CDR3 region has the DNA TGTGCCAGCAGCTCTCAAGTCTACGAGCAGTACTTC. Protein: CASSSQVYEQYF.

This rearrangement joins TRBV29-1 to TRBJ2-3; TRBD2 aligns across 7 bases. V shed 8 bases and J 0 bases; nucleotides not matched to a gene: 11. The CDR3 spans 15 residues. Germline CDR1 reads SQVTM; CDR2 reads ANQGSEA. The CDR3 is CSTASGSTSTDTQYF. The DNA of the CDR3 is TGCAGCACGGCTAGCGGTTCAACTAGCACAGATACGCAGTATTTT.

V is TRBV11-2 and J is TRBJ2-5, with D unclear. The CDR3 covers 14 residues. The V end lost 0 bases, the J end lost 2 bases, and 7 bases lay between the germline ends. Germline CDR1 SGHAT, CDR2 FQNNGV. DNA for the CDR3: TGTGCCAGCAGCTTAGATCAATTGCAAGAGACCCAGTACTTC. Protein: CASSLDQLQETQYF.

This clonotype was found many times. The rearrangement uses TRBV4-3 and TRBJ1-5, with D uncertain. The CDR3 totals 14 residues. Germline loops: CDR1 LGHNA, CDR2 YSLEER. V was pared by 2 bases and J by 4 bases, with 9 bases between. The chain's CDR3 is CASSQYFGNQPQHF. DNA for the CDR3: TGCGCCAGCAGCCAATATTTTGGAAATCAGCCCCAGCATTTT.

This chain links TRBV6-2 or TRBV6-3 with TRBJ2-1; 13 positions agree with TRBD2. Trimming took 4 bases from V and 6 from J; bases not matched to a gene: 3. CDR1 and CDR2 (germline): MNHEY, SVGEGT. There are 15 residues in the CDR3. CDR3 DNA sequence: TGTGCCAGCAGTTTTGGACTAGCGGGAGTCAATGAGCAGTTCTTC. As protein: CASSFGLAGVNEQFF.

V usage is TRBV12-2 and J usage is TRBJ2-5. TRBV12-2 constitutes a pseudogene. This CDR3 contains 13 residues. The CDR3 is CASRPNLLETQYF. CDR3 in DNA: TGTGCAAGTCGCCCAAATCTTCTAGAGACCCAGTACTTC.

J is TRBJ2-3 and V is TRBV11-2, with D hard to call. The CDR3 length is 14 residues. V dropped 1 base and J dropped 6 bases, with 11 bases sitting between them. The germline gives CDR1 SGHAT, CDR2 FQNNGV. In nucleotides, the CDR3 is TGTGCCAGCAGCTTAGCGGTCCATCGGGATACGCAGTATTTT. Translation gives CASSLAVHRDTQYF.

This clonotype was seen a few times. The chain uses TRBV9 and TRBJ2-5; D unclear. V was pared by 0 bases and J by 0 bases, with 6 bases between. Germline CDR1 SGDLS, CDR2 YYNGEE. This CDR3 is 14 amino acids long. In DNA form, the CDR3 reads TGTGCCAGCAGCGTAGAGACGTACCAAGAGACCCAGTACTTC. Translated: CASSVETYQETQYF.

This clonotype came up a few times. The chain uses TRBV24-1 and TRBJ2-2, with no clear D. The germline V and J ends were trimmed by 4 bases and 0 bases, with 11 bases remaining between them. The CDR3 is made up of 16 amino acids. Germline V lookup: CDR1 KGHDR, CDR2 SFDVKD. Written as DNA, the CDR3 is TGTGCCACCAGTGACCCCCGTCAGACGAACACCGGGGAGCTGTTTTTT. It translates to CATSDPRQTNTGELFF.

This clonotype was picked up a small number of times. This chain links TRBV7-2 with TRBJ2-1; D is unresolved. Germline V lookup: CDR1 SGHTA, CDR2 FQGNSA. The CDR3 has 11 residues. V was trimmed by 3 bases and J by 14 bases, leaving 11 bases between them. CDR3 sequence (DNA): TGTGCCAGCAGCTTGTTTGAGGCCGAGTTCTTC. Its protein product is CASSLFEAEFF. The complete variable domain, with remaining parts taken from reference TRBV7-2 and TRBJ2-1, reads GAGVSQSPSNKVTEKGKDVELRCDPISGHTALYWYRQSLGQGLEFLIYFQGNSAPDKSGLPSDRFSAERTGGSVSTLTIQRTQQEDSAVYLCASSLFEAEFFGPGTRLTVL.